Listed here are 16 T cell receptor beta chains from one sample, sequenced in a study of blood T cells in healthy people across ages. Next came a second PCR, run for about 6 to 12 cycles, which used a sample-barcoded 5' primer along with a J-beta primer mix. TCRdb reanalysed the 5' RACE reads using MiXCR and keeps one entry per CDR3 protein. The sample has 600,000 to 800,000 distinct CDR3 sequences, around 21% seen once; the top ten hold more than 3%. Sequencing input: blood. All receptors come from a man in his 70s in good health.

With regard to this clonotype: A much larger clone differs from this one at a single base, so this may be a read error. The chain joins TRBV7-8 to TRBJ2-5; tentatively, D is TRBD1 or TRBD2 (5 bases each). Germline-derived CDR1 and CDR2 are SGHVS and FQNEAQ. CDR3 length: 14 amino acids. Trimming pared 7 bases from V and 3 bases from J, leaving 15 bases between. CDR3 loop: CASNIDWDEETQYF. CDR3 coding DNA: TGTGCCAGCAACATCGACTGGGACGAAGAGACCCAGTACTTC. The full variable domain, completed using reference TRBV7-8 and TRBJ2-5, is GAGVSQSPRYKVAKRGQDVALRCDPISGHVSLFWYQQALGQGPEFLTYFQNEAQLDKSGLPSDRFFAERPEGSVSTLKIQRTQQEDSAVYLCASNIDWDEETQYFGPGTRLLVL.

A few counts support this clonotype. J is TRBJ2-5 and V is TRBV7-6; 8 bases are shared with TRBD1. CDR3 length: 16 amino acids. Germline V gives CDR1 SGHVS, CDR2 FNYEAQ. V trimming: 1 base; J trimming: 5 bases; junction bases outside the gene matches: 9. CDR3 region: CASSLGQGPGGETQYF. CDR3 nucleotides: TGTGCCAGCAGCTTAGGACAGGGGCCCGGTGGGGAGACCCAGTACTTC.

In its sample, this clonotype was seen a few times. This CDR3 reads CASNPGQGNTIYF. In DNA form, the CDR3 reads TGTGCCAGCAACCCGGGCCAAGGAAACACCATATATTTT. The V and J genes are TRBV6-2 or TRBV6-3 and TRBJ1-3; D is unclear. This CDR3 is built from 13 residues. Germline loops: CDR1 MNHEY, CDR2 SVGEGT. Trimming took off 7 bases at V and 4 bases at J, with 11 bases between the two ends.

The CDR3 bases are TGCGCCAGCAGCCAAGATCTGACTAGCGGGAGACGTGCGACCAATGAGCAGTTCTTC. Its protein product is CASSQDLTSGRRATNEQFF. The chain recombines TRBV4-1 with TRBJ2-1; TRBD2 aligns across 12 bases. V shed 0 bases, J shed 6 bases, and the junction held 12 bases outside the gene matches. The CDR3 has 19 amino acids. Germline CDR1 MGHRA, CDR2 YSYEKL.

The table lists this clonotype with a few counts. The chain employs TRBV3-1 and TRBJ1-1; a possible D gene is TRBD1 (5 bases). This CDR3 contains 14 residues. The V gene's germline CDR1 is LGHDT and CDR2 YNNKEL (reference sequence). Trimming removed 1 base from V and 1 base from J, with 7 bases in between. The CDR3 bases are TGTGCCAGCAGCCAAGGAGGGACGAACACTGAAGCTTTCTTT. This codes for CASSQGGTNTEAFF.

This clonotype was counted a few times. The rearrangement links TRBV20-1 to TRBJ2-5; possible D gene TRBD1, 6 bases. Deletions cut 4 bases from V and 3 bases from J, with 9 bases between. The CDR3 sequence is 12 residues long. The germline V gene encodes CDR1 DFQATT and CDR2 SNEGSKA (reference sequence). The CDR3 reads CSATQGKETQYF. CDR3 nucleotide sequence: TGCAGTGCTACACAGGGAAAAGAGACCCAGTACTTC.

The rearrangement uses TRBV10-1 and TRBJ2-7; TRBD1 matches at 9 bases. Looked up from germline, CDR1 is WNHNN and CDR2 is SYGVQD (reference sequence). After removal of 5 bases from V and 3 bases from J, the junction contained 8 bases not matched to a gene. The CDR3 has 15 residues. As DNA, the CDR3 is TGCGCCAGCAGTACGGCCGGGACAGGGCTCTACGAGCAGTACTTC. This encodes CASSTAGTGLYEQYF.

Remarks on this clonotype: This sequence may be a read error, since a much larger clone differs from it by one base. The gene calls are TRBV29-1 and TRBJ2-3, with 10 bases matching TRBD2. CDR1 and CDR2 (germline): SQVTM, ANQGSEA. The CDR3 covers 15 residues. V lost 4 bases, J lost 4 bases, and 8 bases stayed unmatched. The CDR3 here is CSVVSSGRTADTQYF. The CDR3 DNA reads TGCAGCGTTGTGAGTAGCGGGAGGACGGCAGATACGCAGTATTTT.

This clonotype was seen only a few times. J is TRBJ2-3 and V is TRBV25-1, with D hard to call. The CDR3 extends over 17 amino acids. The ends were cut back, 3 bases at V and 0 bases at J, with 16 bases in the middle. Germline assignment: CDR1 MGHDK and CDR2 SYGVNS. The CDR3 sequence: CASSDPVADSSTDTQYF. The CDR3 DNA is TGTGCCAGCAGTGACCCCGTGGCGGATTCTAGCACAGATACGCAGTATTTT.

The V and J genes are TRBV5-1 and TRBJ2-5; 7 bases fit TRBD1. The CDR3 runs to 14 residues. Germline V gives CDR1 SGHRS, CDR2 YFSETQ. V shed 4 bases, J shed 2 bases, and the junction held 5 bases outside the gene matches. CDR3 in amino acids: CASSLQGIQETQYF. CDR3 in DNA: TGCGCCAGCAGCCTACAGGGGATTCAAGAGACCCAGTACTTC.

The rearrangement uses TRBV11-2 and TRBJ2-3; weak D call: TRBD1 (6 bases). Germline CDR1 reads SGHAT; CDR2 reads FQNNGV. The germline V and J ends were trimmed by 5 bases and 7 bases, with 10 bases remaining between them. The CDR3 contains 12 residues. The CDR3 DNA is TGTGCCAGCAGCGTGAGGGGGTATACGCAGTATTTT. Translating it yields CASSVRGYTQYF.

This clonotype appeared a few times. The chain recombines TRBV20-1 with TRBJ2-3, with no clear D. The CDR3 has 12 amino acids. The V end was cut by 2 bases, the J end by 1 base, with 4 bases between. Per germline, CDR1 DFQATT and CDR2 SNEGSKA (reference sequence). The CDR3 DNA follows: TGCAGTGCTAGAATAGGCACAGATACGCAGTATTTT. Its protein product is CSARIGTDTQYF.

The chain's CDR3 is CSVEELRNMDYEQYF. CDR3 nucleotide sequence: TGCAGCGTTGAAGAATTAAGAAACATGGACTACGAGCAGTACTTC. The V gene is TRBV29-1, the J gene TRBJ2-7; D not resolved. Trimming took off 0 bases at V and 3 bases at J, with 15 bases between the two ends. Per the germline V gene, CDR1 is SQVTM and CDR2 is ANQGSEA. CDR3 size: 15 residues.

This chain joins TRBV20-1 and TRBJ2-5; 10 bases are a match to TRBD1. Trimming cost V 3 bases and J 14 bases; bases outside gene matches: 6. The CDR3 loop spans 11 amino acids. Germline assignment: CDR1 DFQATT and CDR2 SNEGSKA (reference sequence). The CDR3 region has the DNA TGCAGTGCTAGTGATGGACAGGGGGACTACTTC. This translates into CSASDGQGDYF.

This chain links TRBV20-1 with TRBJ2-7, with TRBD1 as a possible D gene (5 bases). Germline CDR1 and CDR2: DFQATT and SNEGSKA (reference sequence). V lost 6 bases, J lost 2 bases, and 17 bases lay in between. This CDR3 spans 14 amino acids. CDR3 region: CSAISRTSPYEQYF. The CDR3 DNA follows: TGCAGTGCCATATCTAGGACAAGCCCCTACGAGCAGTACTTC.

V gene TRBV6-2 or TRBV6-3 combines with J gene TRBJ2-5; D perhaps matches TRBD1 (6 bases). The J call may be incorrect, as the DNA end agrees better with TRBJ2-7. Germline CDR1 MNHEY, CDR2 SVGEGT. The CDR3 is made up of 16 amino acids. CDR3 sequence (DNA): TGTGCCAGCAGTTACGGAACGGGACACCTTTCCTACGAGCAGTACTTC. It yields the protein CASSYGTGHLSYEQYF.